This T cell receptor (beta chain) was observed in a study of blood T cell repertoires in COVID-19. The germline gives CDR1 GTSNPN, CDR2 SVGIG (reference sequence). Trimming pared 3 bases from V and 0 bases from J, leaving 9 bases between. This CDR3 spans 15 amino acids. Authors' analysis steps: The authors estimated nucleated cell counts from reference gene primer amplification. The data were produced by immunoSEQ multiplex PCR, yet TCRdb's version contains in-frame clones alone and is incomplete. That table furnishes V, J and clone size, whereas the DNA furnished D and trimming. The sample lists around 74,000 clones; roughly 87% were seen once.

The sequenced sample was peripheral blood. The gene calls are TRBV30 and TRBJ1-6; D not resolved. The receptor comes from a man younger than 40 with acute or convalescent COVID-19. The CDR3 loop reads CAWRRISSYNSPLHF. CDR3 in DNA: TGTGCCTGGAGAAGAATTAGCTCCTATAATTCACCCCTCCACTTT. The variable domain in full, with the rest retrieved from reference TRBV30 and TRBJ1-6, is SQTIHQWPATLVQPVGSPLSLECTVEGTSNPNLYWYRQAAGRGLQLLFYSVGIGQISSEVPQNLSASRPQDRQFILSSKKLLLSDSGFYLCAWRRISSYNSPLHFGNGTRLTVT.